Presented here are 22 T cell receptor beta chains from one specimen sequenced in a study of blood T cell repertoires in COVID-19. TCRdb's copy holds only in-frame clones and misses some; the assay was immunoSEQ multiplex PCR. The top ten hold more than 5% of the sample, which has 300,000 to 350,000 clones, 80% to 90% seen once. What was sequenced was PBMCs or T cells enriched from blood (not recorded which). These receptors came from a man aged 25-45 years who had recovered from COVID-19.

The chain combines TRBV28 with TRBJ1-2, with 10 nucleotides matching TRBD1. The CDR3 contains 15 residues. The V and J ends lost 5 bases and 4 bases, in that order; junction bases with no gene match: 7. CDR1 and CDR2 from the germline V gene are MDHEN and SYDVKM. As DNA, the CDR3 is TGTGCCAGCAGTGCTTCCGGGACAGGGGTCTATGGCTACACCTTC. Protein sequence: CASSASGTGVYGYTF.

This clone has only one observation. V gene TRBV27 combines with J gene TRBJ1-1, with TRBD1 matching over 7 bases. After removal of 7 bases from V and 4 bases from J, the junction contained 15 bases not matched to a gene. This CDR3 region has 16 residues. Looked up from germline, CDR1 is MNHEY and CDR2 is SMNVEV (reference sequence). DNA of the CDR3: TGTGCCAGCAAAGCGGGAGGGGACAGTCGGAGCACTGAAGCTTTCTTT. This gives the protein CASKAGGDSRSTEAFF.

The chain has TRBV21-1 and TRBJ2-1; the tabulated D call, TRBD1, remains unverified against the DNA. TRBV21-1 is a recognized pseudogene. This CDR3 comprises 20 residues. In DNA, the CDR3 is TGTGCCAGCAGCAAAGATGGGACACCCGACAGGGAGGCAAGGTACAATGAGCAGTTCTTC. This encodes CASSKDGTPDREARYNEQFF.

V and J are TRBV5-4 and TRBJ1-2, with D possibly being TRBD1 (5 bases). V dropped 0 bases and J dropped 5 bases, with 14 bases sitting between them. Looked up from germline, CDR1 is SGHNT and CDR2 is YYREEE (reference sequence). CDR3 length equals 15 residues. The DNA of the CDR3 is TGTGCCAGCAGCTTGGCCGGAGGGGCGTCTTATGGCTACACCTTC. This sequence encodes CASSLAGGASYGYTF.

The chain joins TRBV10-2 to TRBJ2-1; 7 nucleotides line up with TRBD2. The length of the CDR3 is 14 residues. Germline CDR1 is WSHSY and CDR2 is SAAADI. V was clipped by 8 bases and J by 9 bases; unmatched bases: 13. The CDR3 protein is CASGALAERREQFF. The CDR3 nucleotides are TGCGCCAGCGGGGCCCTAGCGGAGAGGCGTGAGCAGTTCTTC.

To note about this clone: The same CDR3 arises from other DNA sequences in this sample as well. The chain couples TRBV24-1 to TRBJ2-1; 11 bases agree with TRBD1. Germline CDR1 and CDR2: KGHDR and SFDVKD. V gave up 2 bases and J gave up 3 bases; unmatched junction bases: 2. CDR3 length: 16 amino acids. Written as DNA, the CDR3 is TGTGCCACCAGTGATTCCGGGACAGGGGGCTACAATGAGCAGTTCTTC. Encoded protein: CATSDSGTGGYNEQFF.

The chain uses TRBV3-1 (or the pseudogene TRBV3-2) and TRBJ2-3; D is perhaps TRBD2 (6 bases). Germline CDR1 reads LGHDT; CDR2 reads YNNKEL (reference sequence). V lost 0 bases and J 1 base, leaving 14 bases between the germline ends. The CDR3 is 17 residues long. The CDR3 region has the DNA TGTGCCAGCAGCCAAGATTTTAGTGGCGGGGGCACAGATACGCAGTATTTT. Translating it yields CASSQDFSGGGTDTQYF.

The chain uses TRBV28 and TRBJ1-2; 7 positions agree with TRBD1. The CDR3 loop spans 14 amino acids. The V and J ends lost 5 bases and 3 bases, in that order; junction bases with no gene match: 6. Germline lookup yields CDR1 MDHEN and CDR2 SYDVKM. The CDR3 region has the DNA TGTGCCAGCAGTCTACCACAGGGGTACTATGGCTACACCTTC. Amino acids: CASSLPQGYYGYTF.

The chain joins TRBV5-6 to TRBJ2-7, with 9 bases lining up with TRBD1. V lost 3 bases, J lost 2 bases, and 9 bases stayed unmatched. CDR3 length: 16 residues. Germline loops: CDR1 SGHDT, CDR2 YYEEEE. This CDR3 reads CASSYSGTGSTYEQYF. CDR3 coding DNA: TGTGCCAGCAGCTACTCCGGGACAGGGTCTACCTACGAGCAGTACTTC.

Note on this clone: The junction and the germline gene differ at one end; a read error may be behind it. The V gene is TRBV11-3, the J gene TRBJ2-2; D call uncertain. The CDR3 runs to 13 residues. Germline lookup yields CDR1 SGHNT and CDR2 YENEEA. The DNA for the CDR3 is TGTGCCAGCAGCCCAAACAACATCGGGGAGCTGTTTTTT. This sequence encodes CASSPNNIGELFF. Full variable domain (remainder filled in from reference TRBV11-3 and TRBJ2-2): EAGVVQSPRYKIIEKKQPVAFWCNPISGHNTLYWYLQNLGQGPELLIRYENEEAVDDSQLPKDRFSAERLKGVDSTLKIQPAELGDSAVYLCASSPNNIGELFFGEGSRLTVL.

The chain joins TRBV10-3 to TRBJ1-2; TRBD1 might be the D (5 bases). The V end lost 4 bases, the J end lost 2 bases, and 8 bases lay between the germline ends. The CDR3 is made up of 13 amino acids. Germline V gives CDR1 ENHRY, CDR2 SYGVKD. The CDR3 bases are TGTGCCATCAGTGTGGACACCAACTATGGCTACACCTTC. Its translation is CAISVDTNYGYTF.

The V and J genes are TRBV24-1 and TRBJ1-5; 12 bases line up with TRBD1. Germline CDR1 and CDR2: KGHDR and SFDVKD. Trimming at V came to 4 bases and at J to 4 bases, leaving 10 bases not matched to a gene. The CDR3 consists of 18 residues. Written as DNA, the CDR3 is TGTGCCACCAGTGACGCCGGGACAGGGGGCTGGGGGAATCAGCCCCAGCATTTT. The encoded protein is CATSDAGTGGWGNQPQHF.

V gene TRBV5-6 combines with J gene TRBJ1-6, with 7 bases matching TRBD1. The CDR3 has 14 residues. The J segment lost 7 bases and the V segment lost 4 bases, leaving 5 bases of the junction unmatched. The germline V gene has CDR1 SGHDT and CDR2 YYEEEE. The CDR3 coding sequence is TGTGCCAGCAGCCCCGGGACAGAGAATTCACCCCTCCACTTT. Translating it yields CASSPGTENSPLHF.

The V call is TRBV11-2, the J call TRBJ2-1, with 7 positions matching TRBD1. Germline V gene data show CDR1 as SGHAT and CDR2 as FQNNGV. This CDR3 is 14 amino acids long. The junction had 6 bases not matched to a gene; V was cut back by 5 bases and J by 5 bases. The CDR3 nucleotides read TGTGCCAGCAGCGCCCGGGACAGACACAATGAGCAGTTCTTC. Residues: CASSARDRHNEQFF. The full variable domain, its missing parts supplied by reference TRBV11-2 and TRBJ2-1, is EAGVAQSPRYKIIEKRQSVAFWCNPISGHATLYWYQQILGQGPKLLIQFQNNGVVDDSQLPKDRFSAERLKGVDSTLKIQPAKLEDSAVYLCASSARDRHNEQFFGPGTRLTVL.

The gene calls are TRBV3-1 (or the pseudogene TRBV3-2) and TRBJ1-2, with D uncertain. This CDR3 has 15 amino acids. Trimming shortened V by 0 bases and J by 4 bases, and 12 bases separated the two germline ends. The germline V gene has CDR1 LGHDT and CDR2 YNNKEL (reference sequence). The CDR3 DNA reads TGTGCCAGCAGCCAAGATTTCGGGGATTTCTATGGCTACACCTTC. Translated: CASSQDFGDFYGYTF.

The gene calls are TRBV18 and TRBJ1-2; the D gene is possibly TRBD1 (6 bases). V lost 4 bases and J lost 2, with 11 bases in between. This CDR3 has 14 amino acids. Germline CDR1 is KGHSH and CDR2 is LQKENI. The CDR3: CASSRSGTNYGYTF. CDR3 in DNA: TGTGCCAGCTCACGCTCGGGGACAAACTATGGCTACACCTTC.

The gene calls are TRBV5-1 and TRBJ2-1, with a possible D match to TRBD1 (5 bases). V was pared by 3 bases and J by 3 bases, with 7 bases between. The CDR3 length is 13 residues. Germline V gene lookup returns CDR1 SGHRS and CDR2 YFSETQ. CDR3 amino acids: CASSWQGYNEQFF. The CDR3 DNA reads TGCGCCAGCAGCTGGCAGGGCTACAATGAGCAGTTCTTC.

CDR3 nucleotide sequence: TGTGCCAGCAGCCCTTTACAGGGCAGCCGGCGAGGGGCTAATGAAAAACTGTTTTTT. Translated, it gives CASSPLQGSRRGANEKLFF. The genes are TRBV7-9 and TRBJ1-4; tentative D call: TRBD1 (6 bases). CDR3 length: 19 amino acids. Germline CDR1 is SEHNR and CDR2 is FQNEAQ (reference sequence). The germline V and J ends were trimmed by 5 bases and 3 bases, with 25 bases remaining between them.

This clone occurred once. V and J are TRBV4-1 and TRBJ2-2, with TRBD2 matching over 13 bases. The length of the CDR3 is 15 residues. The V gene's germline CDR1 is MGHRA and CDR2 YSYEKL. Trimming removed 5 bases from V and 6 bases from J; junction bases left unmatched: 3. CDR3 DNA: TGCGCCAGCAGCGGGACTAGCGGGGCTGCCGGGGAGCTGTTTTTT. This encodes CASSGTSGAAGELFF.

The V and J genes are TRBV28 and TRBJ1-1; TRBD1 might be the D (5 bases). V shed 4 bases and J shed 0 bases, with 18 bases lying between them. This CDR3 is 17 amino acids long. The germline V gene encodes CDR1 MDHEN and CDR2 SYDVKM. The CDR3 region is CASSSPGITALNTEAFF. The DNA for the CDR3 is TGTGCCAGCAGTTCGCCAGGGATTACGGCATTGAACACTGAAGCTTTCTTT.

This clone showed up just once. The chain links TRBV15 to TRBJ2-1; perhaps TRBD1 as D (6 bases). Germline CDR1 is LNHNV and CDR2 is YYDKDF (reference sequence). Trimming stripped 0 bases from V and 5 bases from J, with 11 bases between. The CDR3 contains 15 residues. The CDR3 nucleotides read TGTGCCACCAGCAGAGATCTAGGGGGAAACAATGAGCAGTTCTTC. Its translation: CATSRDLGGNNEQFF.

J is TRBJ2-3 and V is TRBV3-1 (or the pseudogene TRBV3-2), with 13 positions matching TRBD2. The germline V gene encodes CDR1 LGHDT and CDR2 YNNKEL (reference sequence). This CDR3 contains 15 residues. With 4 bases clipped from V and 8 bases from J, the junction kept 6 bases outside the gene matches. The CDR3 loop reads CASSPGTSGGATQYF. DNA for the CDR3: TGTGCCAGCAGCCCCGGCACTAGCGGGGGGGCTACGCAGTATTTT.